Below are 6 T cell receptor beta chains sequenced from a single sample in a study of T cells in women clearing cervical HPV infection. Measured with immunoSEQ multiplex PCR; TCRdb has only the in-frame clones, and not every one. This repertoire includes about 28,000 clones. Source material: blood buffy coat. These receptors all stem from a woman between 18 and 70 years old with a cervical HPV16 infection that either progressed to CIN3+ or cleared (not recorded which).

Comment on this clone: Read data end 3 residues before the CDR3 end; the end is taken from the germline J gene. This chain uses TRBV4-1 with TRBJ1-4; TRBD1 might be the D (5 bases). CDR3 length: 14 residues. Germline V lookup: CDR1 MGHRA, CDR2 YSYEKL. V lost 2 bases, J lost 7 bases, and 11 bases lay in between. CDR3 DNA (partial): TGCGCCAGCAGCCAACTGACAGACGGTGAAAAA. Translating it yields CASSQLTDGEK. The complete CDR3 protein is CASSQLTDGEKLFF.

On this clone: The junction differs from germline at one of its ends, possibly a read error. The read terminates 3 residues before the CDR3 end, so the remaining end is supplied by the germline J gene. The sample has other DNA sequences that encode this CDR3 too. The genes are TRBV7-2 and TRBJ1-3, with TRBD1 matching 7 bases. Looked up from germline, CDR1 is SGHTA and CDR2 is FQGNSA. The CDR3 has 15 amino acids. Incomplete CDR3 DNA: TGTGCCAGCAGCTTAGTAACAGGGGCTGGAAACACA. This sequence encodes CASSLVTGAGNT. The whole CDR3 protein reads CASSLVTGAGNTIYF. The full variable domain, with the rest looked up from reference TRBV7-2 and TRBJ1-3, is GAGVSQSPSNKVTEKGKDVELRCDPISGHTALYWYRQSLGQGLEFLIYFQGNSAPDKSGLPSDRFSAERTGGSVSTLTIQRTQQEDSAVYLCASSLVTGAGNTIYFGEGSWLTVV.

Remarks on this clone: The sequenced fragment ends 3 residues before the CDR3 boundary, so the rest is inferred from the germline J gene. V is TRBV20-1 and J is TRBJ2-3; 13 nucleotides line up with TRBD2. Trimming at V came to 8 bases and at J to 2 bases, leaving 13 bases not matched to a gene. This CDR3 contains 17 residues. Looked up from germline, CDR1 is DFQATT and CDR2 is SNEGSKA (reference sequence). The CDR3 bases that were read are TGCAGTCTATCCGGGACTAGCGGGGTTTTAACCACAGATACG. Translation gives CSLSGTSGVLTTDT. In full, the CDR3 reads CSLSGTSGVLTTDTQYF.

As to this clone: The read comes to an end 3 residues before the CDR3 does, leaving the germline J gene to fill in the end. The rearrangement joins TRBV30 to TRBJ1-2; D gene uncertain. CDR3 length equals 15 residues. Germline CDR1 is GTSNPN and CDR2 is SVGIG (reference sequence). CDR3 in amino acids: CAWSTRSGITDTYTF. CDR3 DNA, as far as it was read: TGTGCCTGGAGTACCCGAAGCGGGATCACAGATACC.

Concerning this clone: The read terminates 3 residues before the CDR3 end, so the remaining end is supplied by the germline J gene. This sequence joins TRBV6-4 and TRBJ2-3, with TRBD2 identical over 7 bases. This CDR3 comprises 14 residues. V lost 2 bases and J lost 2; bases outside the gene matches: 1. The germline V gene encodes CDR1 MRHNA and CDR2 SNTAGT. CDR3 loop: CASSDGLVTDTQYF. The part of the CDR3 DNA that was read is TGTGCCAGCAGTGACGGACTAGTCACAGATACG.

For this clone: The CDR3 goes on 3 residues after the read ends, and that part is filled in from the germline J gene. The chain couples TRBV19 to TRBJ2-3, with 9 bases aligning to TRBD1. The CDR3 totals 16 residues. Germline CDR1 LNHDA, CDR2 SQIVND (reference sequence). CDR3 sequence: CASSRTGTGIVETQYF. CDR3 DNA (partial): TGTGCCAGTAGTAGAACCGGGACAGGGATTGTTGAGACG.